These T cell receptor beta chains were read from a single sample in a study of shared clonotypes between healthy human individuals. Assay: immunoSEQ multiplex PCR; the TCRdb copy retains only in-frame clones and omits some. The data hold 450,000 to 500,000 clones, with roughly 80% observed a single time. The sequencing sample was made of PBMCs. These receptors all come from a woman aged 40-49 years in good health. Some clones in this sample may be carry-over from other donors' samples. Both conserved end residues are part of each CDR3. Fields, in order: V gene, clone size, D gene, J gene, CDR3 DNA, CDR3 protein. D genes are given only for firm matches. A clone size is listed for some rows: how often the clone was seen (once, few, many), or a class if it is expanded.

>TRBV11-2|NA|NA|TRBJ1-2
TGTGCCAGCAGCTTACCCGGGAGGAGCTATGGCTACACCTTC
CASSLPGRSYGYTF
>TRBV5-1|NA|NA|TRBJ1-1
TGCGCCAGCAGCTTGGCAGGGGCGCAGGTCAACACTGAAGCTTTCTTT
CASSLAGAQVNTEAFF
>TRBV20-1|NA|NA|TRBJ2-1
TGCAGTGCTAGAGCCTTCAATGAGCAGTTCTTC
CSARAFNEQFF
>TRBV18|NA|NA|TRBJ2-7
TGTGCCAGCTCAAGGGGGGGTGGAGCGGAGCAGTACTTC
CASSRGGGAEQYF
>TRBV4-2|NA|TRBD2|TRBJ2-5
TGTGCCAGCAGCCAAGATTGGGCCGGTGGACTAGCGGGGGGGGTACAAGAGACCCAGTACTTC
CASSQDWAGGLAGGVQETQYF
>TRBV28|NA|TRBD1|TRBJ1-1
TGTGCCAGCAGTCGACAGGGGAGCGTGGTGGCAGCTTTCTTT
CASSRQGSVVAAFF
>TRBV9|NA|NA|TRBJ1-1
TGTGCCAGCAGCGTAGAGGTGGGGGACACTGAAGCTTTCTTT
CASSVEVGDTEAFF
>TRBV18|once|TRBD2|TRBJ2-5
TGTGCCAGCTCACCACGGGAGGGGCGAGGAGAGACCCAGTACTTC
CASSPREGRGETQYF
>TRBV7-8|NA|NA|TRBJ2-2
TGTGCCAGCAGCCCCCGCACACCTGCGAACACCGGGGAGCTGTTTTTT
CASSPRTPANTGELFF
>TRBV7-2|NA|NA|TRBJ2-2
TGTGCCAGCAGCCCCCCTTATGGGGGGAACACCGGGGAGCTGTTTTTT
CASSPPYGGNTGELFF
>TRBV11-2|NA|TRBD2|TRBJ2-2
TGTGCCAGCAGCTTAGTTCGAGAGGGAGGGCCGCTCGGGGAGCTGTTTTTT
CASSLVREGGPLGELFF
>TRBV27|NA|NA|TRBJ2-2
TGTGCCAGCGGTTTATGGGTCCAGCTAAACACCGGGGAGCTGCTTTTT
CASGLWVQLNTGELLF
>TRBV19|NA|NA|TRBJ1-1
TGTGCCAGTAGTCCCGGGACCTACTCGAACACTGAAGCTTTCTTT
CASSPGTYSNTEAFF
>TRBV12-2|NA|NA|TRBJ2-7
TGTGCAAGTCGCTTTTCCGGGACTAGCCGCATAGAGGGGCTCTACGAGCAGTACTTC
CASRFSGTSRIEGLYEQYF
>TRBV7-2|NA|NA|TRBJ2-1
TGTGCCAGCAGCTTAGGGACAGCAAACAATGAGCAGTTCTTC
CASSLGTANNEQFF
>TRBV7-3|NA|NA|TRBJ2-5
TGTGCCAGCAGCTTAATACAGTACCAAGAGACCCAGTACTTC
CASSLIQYQETQYF
>TRBV28|NA|TRBD1|TRBJ2-7
TGTGCCAGCAGAAAAGACAGGGGGAGGAACGAGCAGTACTTC
CASRKDRGRNEQYF
>TRBV5-1|NA|NA|TRBJ2-7
TGCGCCAGCAGCTTGACGAGAACCTACGAGCAGTACTTC
CASSLTRTYEQYF
>TRBV28|once|NA|TRBJ2-7
TGTGCCACATATGACTCGGCGGGTGAGCAGTACTTC
CATYDSAGEQYF
>TRBV5-6|once|NA|TRBJ2-2
TGTGCCAGCAGCTTCGGCGGGGAGCTGTTTTTT
CASSFGGELFF
>TRBV5-4|NA|TRBD2|TRBJ2-2
TGTGCCAGCACCCCGAATGGCGGGAGGGAAAACACCGGGGAGCTGTTTTTT
CASTPNGGRENTGELFF
>TRBV11-3|NA|NA|TRBJ2-1
TGTGCCAGCAGCTGGACCTGGGACCGCGGGACTCCAGAGCAGTTCTTC
CASSWTWDRGTPEQFF
>TRBV4-3|once|NA|TRBJ2-7
TGCGCCAGCAGCCAAGCGGTCCAGCCCTACGAGCAGTACTTC
CASSQAVQPYEQYF
>TRBV7-2|NA|NA|TRBJ2-1
TGTGCCAGCAGCTTAGTAGCGGACTCCTACAATGAGCAGTTCTTC
CASSLVADSYNEQFF
>TRBV6-1|NA|NA|TRBJ1-5
TGTGCCAGCAGTGGCCTGGGGCCCCAGCATTTT
CASSGLGPQHF
>TRBV5-8|NA|NA|TRBJ2-7
TGTGCCAGCAGCTTGATAAGAGGGCCACTTGGCGAGCAGTACTTC
CASSLIRGPLGEQYF
>TRBV27|NA|NA|TRBJ1-1
TGTGCCACCTCCTGGAACACTGAAGCTTTCTTT
CATSWNTEAFF
>TRBV4-1|many|TRBD1|TRBJ2-1
TGCGCCAGCAGCCAAGGGGACAGGGTCTACAATGAGCAGTTCTTC
CASSQGDRVYNEQFF
>TRBV5-5|NA|NA|TRBJ1-1
TGTGCCAGCAGCTTGGGGGGGAACACTGAAGCTTTCTTT
CASSLGGNTEAFF
>TRBV5-1|NA|NA|TRBJ1-1
TGCGCCAGCAGCTCAATCTCGGGGACTGAAGCTTTCTTT
CASSSISGTEAFF
>TRBV4-3|NA|NA|TRBJ2-7
TGCGCCAGCAGCCAAGAGCGAGCGTATGGCCTTTCCTACGAGCAGTACTTC
CASSQERAYGLSYEQYF
>TRBV2|NA|NA|TRBJ1-2
TGTGCCACCGGGGCTGCCGTCTTC
CATGAAVF
>TRBV5-1|NA|NA|TRBJ1-2
TGCGCCAGCAGCTTCGGAAATTCGGGGGTTCCCTATGGCTACACCTTC
CASSFGNSGVPYGYTF
>TRBV7-2|NA|NA|TRBJ2-7
TGTGCCAGCAGCCCCCGGGACGGAGCCTACGAGCAGTACTTC
CASSPRDGAYEQYF
>TRBV28|NA|NA|TRBJ1-4
TGTGCCAGCAGCTCGACAGGTGCAACTAATGAAAAACTGTTTTTT
CASSSTGATNEKLFF
>TRBV7-2|NA|NA|TRBJ2-7
TGTGACAACAGCCCCGACAGGAGCTCCTACGAGCAGTACTTC
CDNSPDRSSYEQYF
>TRBV27|once|NA|TRBJ1-4
TGTGCCAGCAGGGGGGGGGACCCTAATGAAAAACTGTTTTTT
CASRGGDPNEKLFF
>TRBV9|NA|TRBD2|TRBJ2-2
TGTGCCAGCAGCCCGCGGGAGTGGGGCACCGGGGAGCTGTTTTTT
CASSPREWGTGELFF
>TRBV6-1|NA|NA|TRBJ2-7
TGTGCCAGCAGTGTTATAGAGGGGTCCTACGAGCAGTACTTC
CASSVIEGSYEQYF
>TRBV29-1|many|TRBD2|TRBJ2-1
TGCAGCGTTGCCGGGACTAGCGGGAGTTATGAGCAGTTCTTC
CSVAGTSGSYEQFF
>TRBV9|once|TRBD2|TRBJ2-1
TGTGCCAGCAGCGTAGCGACTAGCGGGAGAGTCCATGAGCAGTTCTTC
CASSVATSGRVHEQFF
>TRBV7-2|NA|TRBD2|TRBJ2-2
TGTGCCAGCAGCTTAGCTAGCGGGAGTCAGGGGGAGCTGTTTTTT
CASSLASGSQGELFF
>TRBV30|few|TRBD2|TRBJ2-3
TGTGCCTGGAGTTGGGTAGCGGGAGGGGCAGATACGCAGTATTTT
CAWSWVAGGADTQYF
>TRBV27|NA|NA|TRBJ1-2
TGTGCCAGCAGTTTAAACAGGGCCCAGCGTGGCTACACCTTC
CASSLNRAQRGYTF
>TRBV4-3|NA|TRBD2|TRBJ2-7
TGCGCCAGCAGCCAAGAGACTAGCAGCTACGAGCAGTACTTC
CASSQETSSYEQYF